This TCR beta chain was obtained from a study of CD8 T cells in ankylosing spondylitis. Regarding the study as a whole: What seemed typical of ankylosing spondylitis blood was a TCR beta motif built from several highly homologous variants.

This clonotype showed up many times. Its matching antigen is unknown. From germline, CDR1 is SSHAT and CDR2 FNYEAQ (reference sequence). The CDR3 loop spans 15 amino acids. J gave up 5 bases and V 5 bases, and 3 bases lay outside the gene matches. MiXCR was run by TCRdb on the 5' RACE reads, yielding one entry per CDR3 protein. The data contain 200,000 to 300,000 distinct CDR3 sequences, under 8.5% of them singletons. This clonotype was sampled from a female donor with ankylosing spondylitis or in good health (not recorded which). The chain uses TRBV7-7 and TRBJ2-7, with 16 bases matching TRBD2. Sequenced: blood, either unsorted or a sorted T cell fraction (not recorded which). CDR3 residues: CASSLGLAGGNEQYF. DNA for the CDR3: TGTGCCAGCAGCCTGGGACTAGCGGGAGGGAACGAGCAGTACTTC. The variable domain in full, with the rest retrieved from reference TRBV7-7 and TRBJ2-7, is GAGVSQSPRYKVTKRGQDVTLRCDPISSHATLYWYQQALGQGPEFLTYFNYEAQPDKSGLPSDRFSAERPEGSISTLTIQRTEQRDSAMYRCASSLGLAGGNEQYFGPGTRLTVT.